This T cell receptor (beta chain) emerged from a study of T cells in Graves' hyperthyroidism and ophthalmopathy. This clonotype was counted many times. What it binds is not known. Amplification of TCR beta CDR3 regions was performed using RNA transcripts as template. Carried out on the TCR CDR3, a first-round RT-PCR used the HTBI primer set. TCRdb re-called the multiplex PCR reads with MiXCR, one entry per CDR3 protein. This repertoire shows fewer than 750,000 distinct CDR3 sequences, roughly 14% found once; its top ten account for around 4.1%. The CDR3 is made up of 14 amino acids. The germline V and J ends were trimmed by 8 bases and 1 base, with 15 bases remaining between them. Pregnant or lactating patients were excluded, as were those with uncontrolled infection or other autoimmune disease. Study-level findings and limits: The model identified upcoming ophthalmopathy a median about six months ahead of onset. Most thyroid clonotypes that were expanded above 0.001 also turned up in blood.

The clonotype was recovered from a woman aged 40-49 years with Graves' ophthalmopathy. Input material: blood. The rearrangement joins TRBV12-3 or TRBV12-4 to TRBJ2-7, with D unresolved. CDR3 bases: TGTGCCAGCGGCTCTTGGGCCTTATCCTACGAGCAGTACTTC. Protein sequence: CASGSWALSYEQYF.